The 24 T cell receptor beta chains below were found in one sample sequenced in a study of early T cells in non-severe SARS-CoV-2 infection. TCRdb re-analysed the 5' RACE reads in MiXCR, keeping a single row per CDR3 protein. The table has 52,000 or so distinct CDR3 sequences, around an eighth seen once. Sequencing was carried out using whole blood. The receptors were sampled from an adult who was a healthcare worker with PCR-confirmed SARS-CoV-2 infection or an uninfected control (not recorded which).

Ten or more counts support this clonotype. The chain combines TRBV7-8 with TRBJ2-3; TRBD2 agrees at 8 bases. J lost 11 bases, V lost 2 bases, and 3 bases had no gene match. The CDR3 loop spans 12 amino acids. Germline V CDR1 and CDR2: SGHVS, FQNEAQ. For the CDR3, the DNA is TGTGCCAGCAGCTTAAGGCTAGCGGGGCAGTATTTT. The encoded protein is CASSLRLAGQYF.

Only a few counts were recorded for this clonotype. The chain couples TRBV20-1 to TRBJ1-6; D is ambiguous. The CDR3 has 15 residues. V lost 5 bases and J lost 5, with 16 bases in between. Germline V gene sequence: CDR1 DFQATT, CDR2 SNEGSKA (reference sequence). Written as DNA, the CDR3 is TGCAGTGCTCGGGCAGGATGGTACGATAATTCACCCCTCCACTTT. Encoded protein: CSARAGWYDNSPLHF.

The rearrangement joins TRBV11-2 to TRBJ1-4, with a possible D match to TRBD1 (5 bases). Germline V gene sequence: CDR1 SGHAT, CDR2 FQNNGV. There are 15 residues in the CDR3. Between the trimmed V and J ends, which lost 1 base and 7 bases, there was a span of 13 bases. The CDR3 loop is CASSLARLGGEKLFF. DNA for the CDR3: TGTGCCAGCAGCTTAGCACGCCTGGGGGGTGAAAAACTGTTTTTT. Based on the CDR3 plus reference TRBV11-2 and TRBJ1-4, the full variable domain is EAGVAQSPRYKIIEKRQSVAFWCNPISGHATLYWYQQILGQGPKLLIQFQNNGVVDDSQLPKDRFSAERLKGVDSTLKIQPAKLEDSAVYLCASSLARLGGEKLFFGSGTQLSVL.

This clonotype has more than one count but fewer than ten. The V and J genes are TRBV27 and TRBJ1-5; TRBD1 matches 7 bases. The CDR3 runs 16 residues. Trimming took 4 bases from V and 5 from J; bases not matched to a gene: 11. The germline gives CDR1 MNHEY, CDR2 SMNVEV (reference sequence). The CDR3 DNA reads TGTGCCAGCAGTTCTCTCCCTACAGGGGAGGATCAGCCCCAGCATTTT. This gives the protein CASSSLPTGEDQPQHF.

This clonotype showed up just a few times. This chain uses TRBV6-2 or TRBV6-3 with TRBJ2-2; 11 bases align to TRBD2. V was pared by 7 bases and J by 5 bases, with 3 bases of the junction left unmatched. The CDR3 runs 14 residues. Germline values: CDR1 MNHEY, CDR2 SVGEGT. The CDR3, as DNA: TGTGCCAGCATACTAGCGGGGGCAACCGGGGAGCTGTTTTTT. Protein product: CASILAGATGELFF.

The table lists this clonotype with many counts. The rearrangement links TRBV4-1 to TRBJ2-7; 7 bases align to TRBD1. After removal of 1 base from V and 2 bases from J, the junction contained 2 bases not matched to a gene. The CDR3 spans 14 residues. Germline assignment: CDR1 MGHRA and CDR2 YSYEKL. CDR3 DNA: TGCGCCAGCAGCCAAGGCCAGGGGGCCTACGAGCAGTACTTC. This encodes CASSQGQGAYEQYF.

This clonotype was seen a few times. The chain uses TRBV12-3 or TRBV12-4 and TRBJ2-3; TRBD2 aligns across 8 bases. The V gene end was trimmed by 3 bases and the J gene end by 6 bases; junction bases not matched to a gene: 8. The CDR3 spans 15 residues. The CDR3 here is CASSFGAGARDTQYF. In nucleotides, the CDR3 is TGTGCCAGCAGTTTTGGAGCGGGGGCCAGGGATACGCAGTATTTT.

At least ten counts were recorded for this clonotype. The chain couples TRBV14 to TRBJ2-5; 9 bases map to TRBD2. Trimming took 4 bases from V and 4 from J; bases not matched to a gene: 10. Germline loops: CDR1 SGHDN, CDR2 FVKESK. The CDR3 sequence is 16 residues long. DNA for the CDR3: TGTGCCAGCAGCCCCGTCAGCGGGGGGCCTCGAGAGACCCAGTACTTC. Translated: CASSPVSGGPRETQYF.

The chain recombines TRBV7-3 with TRBJ2-2; possible D gene TRBD2, 5 bases. The length of the CDR3 is 15 residues. Germline V gives CDR1 SGHTA, CDR2 FQGTGA. Trimming cost V 5 bases and J 0 bases, with 10 bases left between them. CDR3: CASSPSGTNTGELFF. In DNA form, the CDR3 reads TGTGCCAGCAGCCCCTCCGGGACGAACACCGGGGAGCTGTTTTTT.

This clonotype was detected ten times or more. V and J are TRBV20-1 and TRBJ1-4; D is undetermined. Looked up from germline, CDR1 is DFQATT and CDR2 is SNEGSKA (reference sequence). The CDR3 loop spans 14 amino acids. V dropped 0 bases and J dropped 3 bases, with 8 bases sitting between them. The CDR3 DNA reads as TGCAGTGCTAGAGATCTTACAGCTAATGAAAAACTGTTTTTT. The encoded protein is CSARDLTANEKLFF.

This clonotype has a count of ten or more. The rearrangement uses TRBV10-1 and TRBJ2-1; the D gene could be TRBD1 or TRBD2 (5 bases each). The CDR3 length is 16 residues. The V end was cut by 4 bases, the J end by 0 bases, with 13 bases between. CDR1 is WNHNN, CDR2 SYGVQD, per germline (reference sequence). This CDR3 reads CASSGGRTNSYNEQFF. The DNA of the CDR3 is TGCGCCAGCAGTGGGGGACGGACAAACTCCTACAATGAGCAGTTCTTC.

This clonotype was counted a few times. The chain is built from TRBV7-9 and TRBJ2-4, with D possibly being TRBD1 (6 bases). This CDR3 comprises 16 residues. CDR1 SEHNR and CDR2 FQNEAQ come from the germline V gene (reference sequence). V was clipped by 2 bases and J by 0 bases, with 11 bases between them. CDR3 bases: TGTGCCAGCAGCTTATGGCAGGGGATAGCCAAAAACATTCAGTACTTC. Residues: CASSLWQGIAKNIQYF.

The chain uses TRBV29-1 and TRBJ2-7; a weak D match, TRBD1 (6 bases). The CDR3 totals 11 residues. Germline values: CDR1 SQVTM, CDR2 ANQGSEA. V dropped 6 bases and J dropped 7 bases, with 13 bases sitting between them. DNA of the CDR3: TGCAGCGTGTCCACAGGGATGGAGCAGTACTTC. It encodes CSVSTGMEQYF.

This clonotype was seen more than once but under ten times. V gene TRBV7-2 combines with J gene TRBJ2-1; 9 nucleotides align to TRBD2. The ends lost 6 bases at V and 3 bases at J; junction bases unmatched: 6. The length of the CDR3 is 15 residues. Germline V lookup: CDR1 SGHTA, CDR2 FQGNSA. CDR3 DNA sequence: TGTGCCAGCAGTTGGCCTAGCGGGGTCTACAATGAGCAGTTCTTC. Translation gives CASSWPSGVYNEQFF.

This clonotype was observed at least ten times. The chain recombines TRBV5-5 with TRBJ2-2; unclear D gene. CDR3 length: 13 amino acids. Germline assignment: CDR1 SGHKS and CDR2 YYEKEE (reference sequence). Deletions cut 0 bases from V and 4 bases from J, with 4 bases between. Here the CDR3 reads CASSLVGTGELFF. For the CDR3, the DNA is TGTGCCAGCAGCTTGGTCGGCACCGGGGAGCTGTTTTTT.

At least ten counts were recorded for this clonotype. The genes are TRBV20-1 and TRBJ2-7; 9 nucleotides line up with TRBD1. With V trimmed by 6 bases and J by 1 base, 7 bases remained unmatched. This CDR3 comprises 14 residues. The germline gives CDR1 DFQATT, CDR2 SNEGSKA (reference sequence). The CDR3 sequence: CSARGQGYSYEQYF. The CDR3, as DNA: TGCAGTGCGCGGGGACAGGGTTATTCCTACGAGCAGTACTTC.

The chain joins TRBV6-2 or TRBV6-3 to TRBJ2-2; TRBD1 matches 7 bases. V lost 0 bases and J lost 5; bases outside the gene matches: 6. This CDR3 has 16 residues. In germline, CDR1 is MNHEY, CDR2 SVGEGT. The CDR3 DNA reads as TGTGCCAGCAGTTACTCGTTTAGGGGGCCGACCGGGGAGCTGTTTTTT. Its translation is CASSYSFRGPTGELFF.

This chain links TRBV6-6 with TRBJ2-1, with D possibly being TRBD1 or TRBD2 (6 bases each). CDR1 and CDR2 from the germline V gene are MNHNY and SVGAGI (reference sequence). Trimming took 2 bases from V and 4 from J, leaving 15 bases between them. This CDR3 comprises 16 residues. The CDR3, as DNA: TGTGCCAGCAGTTACCAATTGAAGGGGGGATACAATGAGCAGTTCTTC. Its protein is CASSYQLKGGYNEQFF.

This clonotype was counted many times. This chain links TRBV2 with TRBJ2-1; 7 nucleotides line up with TRBD2. CDR3 length: 16 amino acids. J gave up 0 bases and V 1 base, and 3 bases lay outside the gene matches. Germline-derived CDR1 and CDR2 are SNHLY and FYNNEI. Here the CDR3 reads CASSEVGGGSYNEQFF. In nucleotides, the CDR3 is TGTGCCAGCAGTGAAGTCGGCGGGGGCTCCTACAATGAGCAGTTCTTC.

This clonotype was seen a few times. The V gene is TRBV7-2, the J gene TRBJ2-7, with unresolved D. Trimming cost V 1 base and J 6 bases, with 13 bases left between them. Germline V gives CDR1 SGHTA, CDR2 FQGNSA. This CDR3 is 14 amino acids long. This CDR3 is CASSLGTSPSEQYF. The CDR3 nucleotides read TGTGCCAGCAGCTTAGGCACCTCCCCAAGCGAGCAGTACTTC.

J is TRBJ1-3 and V is TRBV4-3, with a weak D call TRBD1 (6 bases). Germline V gene sequence: CDR1 LGHNA, CDR2 YSLEER. Trimming shortened V by 0 bases and J by 0 bases, and 15 bases separated the two germline ends. The CDR3 is made up of 18 amino acids. CDR3 loop: CASSQEVFQGISGNTIYF. The CDR3 region has the DNA TGCGCCAGCAGCCAAGAAGTTTTCCAGGGGATCTCTGGAAACACCATATATTTT.

This clonotype was detected ten times or more. The V and J genes are TRBV20-1 and TRBJ2-7, with 7 bases lining up with TRBD2. With 5 bases clipped from V and 6 bases from J, the junction kept 16 bases outside the gene matches. Looked up from germline, CDR1 is DFQATT and CDR2 is SNEGSKA (reference sequence). This CDR3 has 15 amino acids. CDR3 loop: CSASPRQRGVGEQYF. DNA for the CDR3: TGCAGTGCTTCTCCCCGGCAGCGGGGTGTTGGCGAGCAGTACTTC.

In this sample, this clonotype turned up many times. This rearrangement joins TRBV27 to TRBJ2-1; 9 bases map to TRBD1. The ends lost 5 bases at V and 9 bases at J; junction bases unmatched: 11. The germline V gene encodes CDR1 MNHEY and CDR2 SMNVEV (reference sequence). The CDR3 loop spans 15 amino acids. Here the CDR3 reads CASSRRDRVGIEQFF. The CDR3 DNA is TGTGCCAGCAGTCGCCGGGACAGGGTAGGGATTGAGCAGTTCTTC.

The rearrangement joins TRBV4-3 to TRBJ2-5; the D gene is possibly TRBD1 (7 bases). Trimming removed 0 bases from V and 4 bases from J, with 15 bases in between. The CDR3 has 16 residues. Germline V gene sequence: CDR1 LGHNA, CDR2 YSLEER. The CDR3 loop reads CASSQESGGPRETQYF. The CDR3 region has the DNA TGCGCCAGCAGCCAAGAATCAGGGGGGCCGAGAGAGACCCAGTACTTC.